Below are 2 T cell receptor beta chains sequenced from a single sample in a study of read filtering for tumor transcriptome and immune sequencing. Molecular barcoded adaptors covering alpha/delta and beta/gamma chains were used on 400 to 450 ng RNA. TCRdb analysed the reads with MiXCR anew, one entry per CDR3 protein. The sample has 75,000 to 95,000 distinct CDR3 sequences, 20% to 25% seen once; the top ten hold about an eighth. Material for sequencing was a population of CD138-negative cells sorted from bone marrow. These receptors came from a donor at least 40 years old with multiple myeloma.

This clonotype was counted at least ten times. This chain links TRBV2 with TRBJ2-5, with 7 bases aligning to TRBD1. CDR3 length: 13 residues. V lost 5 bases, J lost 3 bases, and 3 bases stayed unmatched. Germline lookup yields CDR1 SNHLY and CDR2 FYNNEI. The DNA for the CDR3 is TGTGCCAGCAGTCGGGACAGCGAAGAGACCCAGTACTTC. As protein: CASSRDSEETQYF.

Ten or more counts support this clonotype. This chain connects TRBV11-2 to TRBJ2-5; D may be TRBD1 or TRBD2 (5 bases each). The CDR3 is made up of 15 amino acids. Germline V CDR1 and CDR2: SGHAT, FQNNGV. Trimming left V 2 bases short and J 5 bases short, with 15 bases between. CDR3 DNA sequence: TGTGCCAGCAGCTTAAGCAGGGTAACGGGGGAGACCCAGTACTTC. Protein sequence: CASSLSRVTGETQYF.